One sample yielded the 14 T cell receptor beta chains listed below, sequenced in a study of CD8 T cells in ankylosing spondylitis. In TCRdb, the 5' RACE reads were re-called with MiXCR into one record per CDR3 protein. In the table there are 700,000 to 1,000,000 distinct CDR3 sequences, approximately 12% of which are singletons. These receptors have no identified antigens. The study, taken as a whole, reports: Seemingly distinctive of ankylosing spondylitis blood was a TCR beta motif formed by eight highly homologous variants.

Source material: blood, either unsorted or a sorted T cell fraction (not recorded which). The origin of the receptors is a male donor with ankylosing spondylitis.

The genes are TRBV3-1 and TRBJ1-4; D is perhaps TRBD1 (6 bases). Per the germline V gene, CDR1 is LGHDT and CDR2 is YNNKEL (reference sequence). Trimming removed 4 bases from V and 1 base from J, with 10 bases in between. The CDR3 has 15 amino acids. The CDR3 DNA is TGTGCCAGCAGCCCGGAGGACAGAACTAATGAAAAACTGTTTTTT. Encoded protein: CASSPEDRTNEKLFF.

This clonotype was seen many times. This sequence joins TRBV20-1 and TRBJ2-7; D gene uncertain. V was cut by 5 bases and J by 0 bases, with 8 bases left in between. This CDR3 has 12 residues. The germline V gene has CDR1 DFQATT and CDR2 SNEGSKA (reference sequence). In nucleotides, the CDR3 is TGCAGTGCTTACTCGAGCTCCTACGAGCAGTACTTC. Translated: CSAYSSSYEQYF.

This clonotype was recorded a few times. The chain links TRBV3-1 to TRBJ2-5; D is unclear. V was cut by 4 bases and J by 13 bases, with 16 bases left in between. Germline V gives CDR1 LGHDT, CDR2 YNNKEL (reference sequence). The CDR3 has 12 residues. Here the CDR3 reads CASSLLNAEAYF. The CDR3 DNA sequence: TGTGCCAGCAGCCTCCTAAACGCTGAGGCGTACTTC.

The CDR3 here is CSARDRVGSESPLHF. The CDR3 DNA follows: TGCAGTGCTAGAGATCGAGTGGGTTCTGAGTCACCCCTCCACTTT. V is TRBV20-1 and J is TRBJ1-6; the D is unclear. Germline CDR1 DFQATT, CDR2 SNEGSKA (reference sequence). This CDR3 is built from 15 residues. V lost 0 bases and J 10 bases, leaving 16 bases between the germline ends.

The rearrangement links TRBV2 to TRBJ2-1; TRBD2 agrees at 12 bases. The CDR3 is 19 amino acids. Looked up from germline, CDR1 is SNHLY and CDR2 is FYNNEI. The DNA of the CDR3 is TGTACCTGCTGTTTGATCAGACTAGCGGGGGTGAACTCCTACAATGAGCAGTTCTTC. Encoded protein: CTCCLIRLAGVNSYNEQFF.

In its sample, this clonotype was seen many times. The chain couples TRBV12-3 or TRBV12-4 to TRBJ2-3; D might be TRBD1 or TRBD2, each matching 5 bases. The V end was cut by 4 bases, the J end by 4 bases, with 9 bases between. The CDR3 runs 13 residues. This CDR3 reads CASSYLGADTQYF. The CDR3, as DNA: TGTGCCAGCAGTTACTTGGGGGCAGATACGCAGTATTTT.

The chain links TRBV7-9 to TRBJ2-7; D perhaps matches TRBD1 (6 bases). Germline-derived CDR1 and CDR2 are SEHNR and FQNEAQ (reference sequence). Trimming shortened V by 5 bases and J by 4 bases, and 21 bases separated the two germline ends. The CDR3 is made up of 16 amino acids. CDR3 region: CASSPLARIRGYEQYF. CDR3 sequence (DNA): TGTGCCAGCAGCCCCTTAGCTAGGATTAGGGGGTACGAGCAGTACTTC. The full variable domain, in which reference TRBV7-9 and TRBJ2-7 provide the parts outside the CDR3, is DTGVSQNPRHKITKRGQNVTFRCDPISEHNRLYWYRQTLGQGPEFLTYFQNEAQLEKSRLLSDRFSAERPKGSFSTLEIQRTEQGDSAMYLCASSPLARIRGYEQYFGPGTRLTVT.

This clonotype came up many times. The chain joins TRBV29-1 to TRBJ2-4, with D possibly called TRBD1 or TRBD2 (5 bases each). The CDR3 length is 11 residues. V was clipped by 6 bases and J by 5 bases, with 8 bases between them. Germline CDR1 SQVTM, CDR2 ANQGSEA. The CDR3 nucleotides read TGCAGCGTAGGGGACGAAAACATTCAGTACTTC. It yields the protein CSVGDENIQYF. Full variable domain (outside the CDR3, taken from reference TRBV29-1 and TRBJ2-4): SAVISQKPSRDICQRGTSLTIQCQVDSQVTMMFWYRQQPGQSLTLIATANQGSEATYESGFVIDKFPISRPNLTFSTLTVSNMSPEDSSIYLCSVGDENIQYFGAGTRLSVL.

This clonotype was found many times. V gene TRBV12-3 or TRBV12-4 combines with J gene TRBJ2-7; 8 bases are a match to TRBD2. The CDR3 totals 14 residues. The junction had 6 bases not matched to a gene; V was cut back by 6 bases and J by 2 bases. In DNA form, the CDR3 reads TGTGCCAGCAGCGGGGGGGGCAGTACCTACGAGCAGTACTTC. It translates to CASSGGGSTYEQYF.

This clonotype was seen ten or more times. The chain recombines TRBV29-1 with TRBJ2-2, with D possibly TRBD2 on 6 matching bases. Per the germline V gene, CDR1 is SQVTM and CDR2 is ANQGSEA. Trimming removed 2 bases at V and 7 bases at J, with 14 bases between. This CDR3 has 14 amino acids. CDR3: CSVESGPGGGELFF. The CDR3 bases are TGCAGCGTTGAATCCGGCCCCGGGGGCGGGGAGCTGTTTTTT.

This clonotype has ten or more counts. CDR3 DNA sequence: TGTGCCAGCAGTGCCTCGCCGGCACTAGATACGCAGTATTTT. Residues: CASSASPALDTQYF. V is TRBV6-1 and J is TRBJ2-3, with unresolved D. CDR1 MNHNS and CDR2 SASEGT come from the germline V gene. The CDR3 has 14 residues. Trimming cost V 4 bases and J 5 bases, with 13 bases left between them.

This clonotype was counted a few times. The J gene is TRBJ2-3, the V gene TRBV4-3; D is ambiguous. Germline V gene data show CDR1 as LGHNA and CDR2 as YSLEER. This CDR3 is 14 amino acids long. V shed 0 bases and J shed 3 bases, with 7 bases lying between them. CDR3 protein: CASSQDPLTDTQYF. CDR3 in DNA: TGCGCCAGCAGCCAAGATCCCCTGACAGATACGCAGTATTTT.

CDR3 in amino acids: CSARDGQKATGELFF. CDR3 bases: TGCAGTGCTAGAGATGGACAAAAGGCAACCGGGGAGCTGTTTTTT. The rearrangement joins TRBV20-1 to TRBJ2-2; perhaps TRBD1 as D (5 bases). V lost 0 bases and J lost 5, with 13 bases in between. Per the germline V gene, CDR1 is DFQATT and CDR2 is SNEGSKA (reference sequence). CDR3 length equals 15 residues.

The rearrangement joins TRBV5-1 to TRBJ2-2; no firm D call. V dropped 8 bases and J dropped 0 bases, with 11 bases sitting between them. CDR1 and CDR2 from the germline V gene are SGHRS and YFSETQ. This CDR3 has 14 residues. The CDR3 is CASSVAANTGELFF. DNA for the CDR3: TGCGCCAGTTCGGTGGCTGCGAACACCGGGGAGCTGTTTTTT.